Listed below are T cell receptor beta chains from one sample, sequenced in a study of Graves' ophthalmopathy and Graves' hyperthyroidism. From the multiplex PCR reads, TCRdb called clonotypes with MiXCR, one entry per CDR3 protein. The sample yields about 700,000 distinct CDR3 sequences, 35% to 45% seen once. The specimen sequenced was peripheral blood. The source is an adult man with Graves' ophthalmopathy. Both conserved end residues are part of each CDR3. Only some rows state a clone size, as once, few, many or a class for expanded clones.

many	TRBV20-1	TRBJ1-5	CSAVHRYSNQPQHF
-	TRBV12-3/TRBV12-4	TRBJ1-1	CASSPGTGVRTEAFF
few	TRBV6-6	TRBJ1-5	CASTHTGDQPQHF
-	TRBV29-1	TRBJ2-6	CSSARDSSSEANVLTF
-	TRBV24-1	TRBJ1-1	CATSDPPGQGTEAFF
-	TRBV19	TRBJ2-7	CASSWGGSYEQYF
-	TRBV10-3	TRBJ1-2	CAISVGGTNYGYTF
many	TRBV4-1	TRBJ2-5	CASSHGAGGQETQYF
few	TRBV2	TRBJ2-3	CASSEVADTQYF
-	TRBV6-5	TRBJ2-7	CASSYRLQSPAHF
many	TRBV7-6	TRBJ1-4	CASSLGALNEKLFF
once	TRBV29-1	TRBJ2-5	CSVEDRGYETQYF
-	TRBV12-3/TRBV12-4	TRBJ1-5	CASRWGDGQINQPQHF
-	TRBV25-1	TRBJ2-7	CARDAKLAGPEQYF
many	TRBV29-1	TRBJ1-1	CSVGVWGRGSAEAFF
many	TRBV20-1	TRBJ1-1	CSARDTGRKNTEAFF
once	TRBV29-1	TRBJ1-2	CSVAARGDGYTF
few	TRBV25-1	TRBJ1-6	CASRAGQGRNSPLHF
-	TRBV2	TRBJ1-4	CASEQDGEEKLFF
few	TRBV12-5	TRBJ2-7	CASGFSHRESYEQYF
-	TRBV2	TRBJ2-7	CASRGDRGYEQYF
-	TRBV2	TRBJ1-1	CASVYRQNTEAFF
-	TRBV29-1	TRBJ2-3	CSAGAGTSTDTQYF
many	TRBV7-8	TRBJ1-1	CASMGQDIANTEAFF
-	TRBV19	TRBJ1-3	CASSGGSVPGNTIYF
many	TRBV20-1	TRBJ1-5	CSASFQTNQPQHF
-	TRBV10-3	TRBJ1-4	CAIGQGEDEKLFF
many	TRBV7-7	TRBJ2-7	CASSFPPGSRSEQYF
once	TRBV19	TRBJ1-5	CASSNRDRVSNQPQHF
many	TRBV5-1	TRBJ2-7	CASSGTQPGQGTYEQYF
-	TRBV25-1	TRBJ2-2	CASGKRGAAQISNTGELFF
many	TRBV6-5	TRBJ1-5	CASSLDGGNQPQHF
-	TRBV19	TRBJ1-1	CASSPGQLHTEAFF
many	TRBV12-3/TRBV12-4	TRBJ1-5	CASSPRTSNQPQHF
-	TRBV7-9	TRBJ1-6	CASSVTGTGNSPLHF
-	TRBV20-1	TRBJ2-2	CSASTPNTGELFF